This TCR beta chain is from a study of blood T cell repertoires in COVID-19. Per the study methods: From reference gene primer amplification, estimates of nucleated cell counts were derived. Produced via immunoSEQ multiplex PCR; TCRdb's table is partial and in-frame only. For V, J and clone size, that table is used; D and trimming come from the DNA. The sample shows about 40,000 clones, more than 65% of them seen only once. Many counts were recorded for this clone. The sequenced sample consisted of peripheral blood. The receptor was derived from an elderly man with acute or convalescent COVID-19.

The CDR3 coding sequence is TGTGCCAGCAGCGCTCTAAATGAGCAGTTCTTC. As protein: CASSALNEQFF. The chain is built from TRBV2 and TRBJ2-1; unclear D gene. V dropped 6 bases and J dropped 7 bases, with 7 bases sitting between them. The CDR3 sequence is 11 residues long. Germline V CDR1 and CDR2: SNHLY, FYNNEI.